Included here is one T cell receptor beta chain sequence, with context. This record comes from a study of blood T cell repertoires in COVID-19. As for the study in general: Collection of acute and convalescent COVID-19 samples took place in the United States, Italy and Spain. PBMCs, B-cell-depleted T cells, or T cells provided the cDNA or gDNA that made up the material.

Original analysis: The assay estimated nucleated cells by amplifying reference gene primers. Produced via immunoSEQ multiplex PCR; TCRdb's table is partial and in-frame only. D and trimming were read from the DNA, whereas the V and J calls and clone size are those reported in that table. The data contain 80,000 to 100,000 clones, 86% of them singletons. With V trimmed by 7 bases and J by 3 bases, 11 bases remained unmatched. Looked up from germline, CDR1 is ENHRY and CDR2 is SYGVKD. The CDR3 extends over 15 amino acids. The TCR was taken from a woman of 80 years or more in a cohort sampled during active or convalescent COVID-19. V is TRBV10-3 and J is TRBJ2-7, with 8 bases that match TRBD2. The sample taken for sequencing was peripheral blood. The CDR3 DNA is TGTGCCATCACCACTAGCGGTGGGGGAAACTACGAGCAGTACTTC. Translated: CAITTSGGGNYEQYF.